The 21 T cell receptor beta chains listed next were all sequenced from one sample in a study of blood T cell repertoires in COVID-19. The assay was immunoSEQ multiplex PCR, and TCRdb's table has in-frame clones only and misses some. The sample contains 200,000 to 300,000 clones, approximately 85% of which appear only once. Material for sequencing was peripheral blood. These receptor sequences come from a man older than 75 with acute or convalescent COVID-19.

The rearrangement joins TRBV7-8 to TRBJ1-2; possible D gene TRBD1, 5 bases. CDR3 length: 15 residues. The V gene lost 2 bases and the J gene lost 2 bases, with 12 bases spanning the gap. Germline lookup yields CDR1 SGHVS and CDR2 FQNEAQ. The CDR3 loop is CASSLSSGANYGYTF. CDR3 nucleotides: TGTGCCAGCAGCTTATCGAGTGGGGCCAACTATGGCTACACCTTC.

The chain is built from TRBV7-3 and TRBJ2-5; D is possibly TRBD2 (7 bases). This CDR3 region has 15 residues. Trimming shortened V by 5 bases and J by 4 bases, and 17 bases separated the two germline ends. The V gene's germline CDR1 is SGHTA and CDR2 FQGTGA. The CDR3 protein is CASSINGGLRETQYF. The CDR3, as DNA: TGTGCCAGCAGCATCAACGGGGGGCTGCGAGAGACCCAGTACTTC.

This chain uses TRBV7-8 with TRBJ2-7; 8 positions match TRBD1. With 3 bases clipped from V and 2 bases from J, the junction kept 6 bases outside the gene matches. The germline V gene encodes CDR1 SGHVS and CDR2 FQNEAQ. The CDR3 sequence is 15 residues long. The CDR3 sequence: CASSLGRGHPYEQYF. For the CDR3, the DNA is TGTGCCAGCAGCTTGGGCAGGGGGCACCCCTACGAGCAGTACTTC. The whole variable domain, remainder taken from reference TRBV7-8 and TRBJ2-7, is GAGVSQSPRYKVAKRGQDVALRCDPISGHVSLFWYQQALGQGPEFLTYFQNEAQLDKSGLPSDRFFAERPEGSVSTLKIQRTQQEDSAVYLCASSLGRGHPYEQYFGPGTRLTVT.

DNA of the CDR3: TGCAGCGTCGGTCCAGTGGGCCTTCGGGAGCAGTACTTC. Protein: CSVGPVGLREQYF. V is TRBV29-1 and J is TRBJ2-7, with D unresolved. The CDR3 loop spans 13 amino acids. V shed 6 bases and J shed 7 bases, with 19 bases lying between them. Germline V gene data show CDR1 as SQVTM and CDR2 as ANQGSEA.

The V gene is TRBV3-1 (or the pseudogene TRBV3-2), the J gene TRBJ2-2, with TRBD2 as a possible D gene (6 bases). The V gene's germline CDR1 is LGHDT and CDR2 YNNKEL (reference sequence). Trimming took off 3 bases at V and 0 bases at J, with 8 bases between the two ends. This CDR3 contains 15 residues. CDR3 DNA: TGTGCCAGCAGCCAGACGGGGGCGAACACCGGGGAGCTGTTTTTT. Translation gives CASSQTGANTGELFF.

The chain is built from TRBV5-1 and TRBJ1-1; D remains unclear. The CDR3 loop spans 14 amino acids. CDR1 and CDR2 from the germline V gene are SGHRS and YFSETQ. The V gene lost 3 bases and the J gene lost 0 bases, with 9 bases spanning the gap. This CDR3 reads CASSYTEMNTEAFF. The CDR3 nucleotides read TGCGCCAGCAGCTATACAGAAATGAACACTGAAGCTTTCTTT.

The chain uses TRBV5-8 and TRBJ1-1; TRBD1 might be the D (5 bases). V was pared by 0 bases and J by 7 bases, with 13 bases between. Germline V gives CDR1 SGHTS, CDR2 YDEGEE. The CDR3 runs to 14 residues. The DNA of the CDR3 is TGTGCCAGCAGCTTGGCCGGGGGGTTGGGTGAAGCTTTCTTT. This codes for CASSLAGGLGEAFF.

J is TRBJ1-1 and V is TRBV12-3 or TRBV12-4; D gene uncertain. This CDR3 has 11 residues. Trimming pared 8 bases from V and 4 bases from J, leaving 8 bases between. The DNA for the CDR3 is TGTGCCAGCGGCTCCAGCACTGAAGCTTTCTTT. Translating gives CASGSSTEAFF.

This clone was seen at least ten times. V is TRBV6-5 and J is TRBJ2-7, with 13 nucleotides matching TRBD2. Germline V gene sequence: CDR1 MNHEY, CDR2 SVGAGI. Trimming took 5 bases from V and 7 from J; bases not matched to a gene: 5. The CDR3 runs to 14 residues. CDR3 in amino acids: CASSTGLAGVEQYF. CDR3 bases: TGTGCCAGCAGTACCGGACTAGCGGGAGTGGAGCAGTACTTC.

The chain employs TRBV9 and TRBJ2-1; unclear D gene. The CDR3 is made up of 13 amino acids. Trimming shortened V by 2 bases and J by 3 bases, and 6 bases separated the two germline ends. Germline CDR1 reads SGDLS; CDR2 reads YYNGEE. CDR3 protein: CASSVNIYNEQFF. Written as DNA, the CDR3 is TGTGCCAGCAGCGTCAACATCTACAATGAGCAGTTCTTC.

This clone turned up a few times. The J gene is TRBJ1-3, the V gene TRBV12-5; TRBD1 matches at 8 bases. The CDR3 sequence is 17 residues long. Germline V gene sequence: CDR1 LGHNT, CDR2 FRNRAP. With V trimmed by 6 bases and J by 0 bases, 10 bases remained unmatched. The DNA of the CDR3 is TGTGCTAGTGGACTCCTAGGACAGGGCGTCTCTGGAAACACCATATATTTT. Translating it yields CASGLLGQGVSGNTIYF.

CDR3: CAIRTGTYEQYF. CDR3 in DNA: TGTGCCATCAGAACAGGAACCTACGAGCAGTACTTC. The rearrangement links TRBV10-3 to TRBJ2-7; weak D call: TRBD1 (5 bases). V dropped 6 bases and J dropped 2 bases, with 8 bases sitting between them. The CDR3 is made up of 12 amino acids. The germline CDR1 and CDR2 sequences are ENHRY and SYGVKD.

The V call is TRBV2, the J call TRBJ1-2; 11 nucleotides line up with TRBD1. The germline gives CDR1 SNHLY, CDR2 FYNNEI. The CDR3 is 15 amino acids. V shed 6 bases, J shed 5 bases, and the junction held 8 bases outside the gene matches. The CDR3 coding sequence is TGTGCCAGCAGCCCCGGGACAGGGGGGGGATATGGCTACACCTTC. Its translation is CASSPGTGGGYGYTF.

The sample holds one count of this clone. V is TRBV7-3 and J is TRBJ2-1; the match to TRBD2 covers 11 bases. The J segment lost 5 bases and the V segment lost 2 bases, leaving 5 bases of the junction unmatched. The CDR3 loop spans 16 amino acids. The germline CDR1 and CDR2 sequences are SGHTA and FQGTGA. The CDR3 DNA is TGTGCCAGCAGCTTAGGCAGACTAGCGGGGAACAATGAGCAGTTCTTC. This translates into CASSLGRLAGNNEQFF.

This rearrangement joins TRBV19 to TRBJ2-4; 7 bases are shared with TRBD2. The germline V gene encodes CDR1 LNHDA and CDR2 SQIVND (reference sequence). The CDR3 has 13 amino acids. Germline trimming cut 8 bases from V and 5 bases from J; bases unmatched to any gene: 6. CDR3 DNA sequence: TGTGCCAGTCGGCCGGGGGGTGAAAACATTCAGTACTTC. Translated: CASRPGGENIQYF.

The rearrangement joins TRBV5-4 to TRBJ1-2; 11 bases agree with TRBD1. Trimming removed 0 bases from V and 4 bases from J; junction bases left unmatched: 2. CDR1 is SGHNT and CDR2 is YYREEE in the germline V gene (reference sequence). This CDR3 is 15 amino acids long. The CDR3 is CASSLAGTGGYGYTF. The CDR3 bases are TGTGCCAGCAGCTTGGCGGGGACAGGGGGCTATGGCTACACCTTC.

This chain joins TRBV5-1 and TRBJ2-1, with D tentatively TRBD1 (6 bases). This CDR3 is 15 amino acids long. CDR1 and CDR2 from the germline V gene are SGHRS and YFSETQ. V was trimmed by 4 bases and J by 10 bases, leaving 21 bases between them. The CDR3 loop is CASSTISGQITEQFF. The CDR3 region has the DNA TGCGCCAGCAGCACGATCTCAGGACAGATAACCGAGCAGTTCTTC.

This chain connects TRBV29-1 to TRBJ1-5, with D maybe TRBD1 (6 bases). This CDR3 spans 14 amino acids. CDR1 and CDR2 (germline): SQVTM, ANQGSEA. Trimming removed 6 bases at V and 0 bases at J, with 12 bases between. The chain's CDR3 is CSVRRDISNQPQHF. The CDR3 DNA reads as TGCAGCGTCCGCCGGGACATTAGCAATCAGCCCCAGCATTTT.

The sample holds a few counts of this clone. This chain connects TRBV6-5 to TRBJ1-1; the D is unclear. This CDR3 is 14 amino acids long. CDR1 MNHEY and CDR2 SVGAGI come from the germline V gene. Trimming took 6 bases from V and 0 from J, leaving 11 bases between them. The CDR3 protein is CASRWRALNTEAFF. For the CDR3, the DNA is TGTGCCAGCAGGTGGCGGGCGTTGAACACTGAAGCTTTCTTT.

CDR3 sequence reads: CASSLRDRGYGYTF. The CDR3 DNA reads TGTGCCAGCAGTCTCCGGGACAGGGGATATGGCTACACCTTC. This chain uses TRBV28 with TRBJ1-2, with 10 positions matching TRBD1. Germline CDR1 and CDR2: MDHEN and SYDVKM. V lost 5 bases, J lost 5 bases, and 5 bases stayed unmatched. This CDR3 is 14 amino acids long.

The chain has TRBV7-3 and TRBJ2-3, with a weak D call TRBD2 (7 bases). The germline V and J ends were trimmed by 5 bases and 0 bases, with 15 bases remaining between them. This CDR3 contains 16 residues. Per germline, CDR1 SGHTA and CDR2 FQGTGA. The chain's CDR3 is CASSQGGLMSTDTQYF. The CDR3 DNA sequence: TGTGCCAGCAGCCAAGGGGGACTAATGAGCACAGATACGCAGTATTTT.